What follows are 23 T cell receptor beta chains derived from one specimen sequenced in a study of T cells after posttransplantation cyclophosphamide (dated by TCRdb to the mid-2010s). Libraries were constructed by the immunoSEQ multiplex PCR assay. The source is immuneACCESS, and TCRdb retained only in-frame sequences with V and J called. Part of the clones is not carried over; for the studies checked, unresolved V genes explain less than half of this, and the remainder is unexplained. The table gives tens of thousands of clones for this sample, with none occurring only once. The top ten clones comprise roughly 2.3% of the sample. What was sequenced was PBMCs. Receptor source: a man in his forties or fifties in good health, CMV-negative, and a related stem cell transplant donor.

This clone was detected many times. The rearrangement uses TRBV11-1 and TRBJ1-3; possibly TRBD1 for D (6 bases). Trimming took off 5 bases at V and 0 bases at J, with 11 bases between the two ends. This CDR3 spans 15 amino acids. The V gene's germline CDR1 is SGHAT and CDR2 FQDESV (reference sequence). This chain's CDR3 is CASSRRTASGNTIYF. CDR3 coding DNA: TGTGCCAGCAGCCGGCGGACAGCCTCTGGAAACACCATATATTTT.

In this sample, this clone turned up many times. This sequence joins TRBV19 and TRBJ2-2; D possibly corresponds to TRBD2 (6 bases). The V and J ends lost 5 bases and 1 base respectively, with 8 bases between them. The CDR3 consists of 14 residues. Germline CDR1 LNHDA, CDR2 SQIVND (reference sequence). The DNA for the CDR3 is TGTGCCAGTAGTGAGACTAGGAACACCGGGGAGCTGTTTTTT. It is translated as CASSETRNTGELFF.

At least ten counts were recorded for this clone. This chain connects TRBV11-3 to TRBJ2-5; no clear D. The V gene lost 1 base and the J gene lost 5 bases, with 5 bases spanning the gap. Germline V CDR1 and CDR2: SGHNT, YENEEA. There are 12 residues in the CDR3. CDR3 loop: CASSLALETQYF. CDR3 DNA: TGTGCCAGCAGCTTAGCGTTGGAGACCCAGTACTTC.

This clone occurred a few times. This chain connects TRBV5-8 to TRBJ1-1, with 8 bases matching TRBD1. The CDR3 runs 14 residues. CDR1 and CDR2 from the germline V gene are SGHTS and YDEGEE. Unmatched junction bases numbered 8, after V lost 4 bases and J lost 6 bases. The CDR3 DNA reads TGTGCCAGCAGCCCCGACAGGGGTACGTCTGAAGCTTTCTTT. Translation gives CASSPDRGTSEAFF.

In its sample, this clone was seen many times. The CDR3 region has the DNA TGTGCCAGCAGCTCCGGACTAGCCGGCGAGCAGTACTTC. This sequence encodes CASSSGLAGEQYF. The gene calls are TRBV7-3 and TRBJ2-7, with 8 bases that match TRBD2. With 4 bases clipped from V and 6 bases from J, the junction kept 5 bases outside the gene matches. The CDR3 extends over 13 amino acids. Germline CDR1 SGHTA, CDR2 FQGTGA.

This clone has ten or more counts. The chain uses TRBV7-2 and TRBJ1-1; maybe TRBD1 (6 bases). The V gene lost 7 bases and the J gene lost 3 bases, with 12 bases spanning the gap. The V gene's germline CDR1 is SGHTA and CDR2 FQGNSA. This CDR3 has 13 residues. The CDR3 reads CASNTGRDTEAFF. The CDR3 nucleotides read TGTGCCAGCAACACAGGGAGAGACACTGAAGCTTTCTTT.

This clone was counted many times. This chain connects TRBV5-6 to TRBJ1-5; D call uncertain. Trimming shortened V by 3 bases and J by 2 bases, and 9 bases separated the two germline ends. Germline-derived CDR1 and CDR2 are SGHDT and YYEEEE. The CDR3 length is 14 residues. DNA of the CDR3: TGTGCCAGCAGCTCAGGAAGTGGCAATCAGCCCCAGCATTTT. As protein: CASSSGSGNQPQHF.

This clone has ten or more counts. The genes are TRBV5-6 and TRBJ1-4; 9 bases are a match to TRBD1. The trim removed 0 bases at V and 7 bases at J, leaving 7 bases unmatched. Germline CDR1 and CDR2: SGHDT and YYEEEE. The length of the CDR3 is 16 residues. CDR3: CASSLAPGQGREKLFF. Here the CDR3 DNA reads TGTGCCAGCAGCTTGGCCCCGGGACAGGGTCGTGAAAAACTGTTTTTT.

This clone was counted ten times or more. This chain connects TRBV9 to TRBJ2-7; weak D call: TRBD2 (5 bases). V was shortened by 7 bases and J by 0 bases, with 11 bases between the two germline ends. The CDR3 length is 13 residues. Per the germline V gene, CDR1 is SGDLS and CDR2 is YYNGEE. As DNA, the CDR3 is TGTGCCAGCCAAGGCGACTACTCCTACGAGCAGTACTTC. Amino acids: CASQGDYSYEQYF.

This clone has ten or more counts. The V gene is TRBV9, the J gene TRBJ2-3; 8 bases map to TRBD2. The trim removed 4 bases at V and 0 bases at J, leaving 4 bases unmatched. The CDR3 runs 15 residues. CDR1 is SGDLS, CDR2 YYNGEE, per germline. CDR3 sequence: CASSRRGESTDTQYF. The CDR3 coding sequence is TGTGCCAGCAGCCGGCGGGGGGAAAGCACAGATACGCAGTATTTT.

This clone was seen repeatedly, ten times or more. This chain joins TRBV5-1 and TRBJ2-5; D might be TRBD1 (6 bases). V gave up 4 bases and J gave up 5 bases, with 18 bases separating them. The CDR3 loop spans 15 amino acids. Germline-derived CDR1 and CDR2 are SGHRS and YFSETQ. This chain's CDR3 is CASSITSGEWETQYF. As DNA, the CDR3 is TGCGCCAGCAGCATCACTTCAGGGGAGTGGGAGACCCAGTACTTC.

This clone appeared many times. The genes are TRBV4-2 and TRBJ2-1; TRBD2 matches at 12 bases. J lost 9 bases, V lost 0 bases, and 9 bases had no gene match. The germline V gene has CDR1 LGHNA and CDR2 YNFKEQ. The CDR3 runs to 17 residues. This chain's CDR3 is CASSQDLWTSGISEQFF. CDR3 DNA sequence: TGTGCCAGCAGCCAAGATCTGTGGACTAGCGGGATTTCTGAGCAGTTCTTC.

This clone was picked up many times. The CDR3 nucleotides are TGTGCCAGCAGTGGGCGGTACAATGAGCAGTTCTTC. It codes for CASSGRYNEQFF. The rearrangement joins TRBV2 to TRBJ2-1; D is unresolved. V was cut by 4 bases and J by 4 bases, with 5 bases left in between. CDR1 is SNHLY and CDR2 is FYNNEI in the germline V gene. CDR3 length equals 12 residues.

This clone was counted at least ten times. The rearrangement uses TRBV10-3 and TRBJ1-1; a possible D gene is TRBD1 (5 bases). Trimming cost V 3 bases and J 0 bases, with 5 bases left between them. Germline CDR1 and CDR2: ENHRY and SYGVKD. This CDR3 has 13 residues. CDR3 protein: CAISDRVNTEAFF. In nucleotides, the CDR3 is TGTGCCATCAGTGACAGGGTGAACACTGAAGCTTTCTTT.

V usage is TRBV25-1 and J usage is TRBJ2-7; TRBD2 matches at 7 bases. Germline loops: CDR1 MGHDK, CDR2 SYGVNS. The CDR3 covers 12 residues. V lost 4 bases and J lost 4; bases outside the gene matches: 1. In nucleotides, the CDR3 is TGTGCCAGCAGTGCTAGCGGATACGAGCAGTACGTC. Its protein is CASSASGYEQYV.

This clone showed up many times. J is TRBJ1-5 and V is TRBV5-6; the match to TRBD1 covers 7 bases. This CDR3 region has 18 residues. The germline gives CDR1 SGHDT, CDR2 YYEEEE. J lost 5 bases, V lost 3 bases, and 17 bases had no gene match. The CDR3 sequence: CASSSRRKGAQGYQPQHF. The CDR3 DNA is TGTGCCAGCAGCTCCCGTCGTAAGGGGGCGCAGGGGTATCAGCCCCAGCATTTT.

This clone was found many times. This chain joins TRBV27 and TRBJ2-7; 8 nucleotides line up with TRBD2. Per germline, CDR1 MNHEY and CDR2 SMNVEV (reference sequence). This CDR3 contains 17 residues. V lost 5 bases to trimming and J lost 0 bases; unmatched junction nucleotides: 12. CDR3 coding DNA: TGTGCCAGCAGTCCTACTAGCGGAGTAACCAGCTCCTACGAGCAGTACTTC. This gives the protein CASSPTSGVTSSYEQYF.

A few counts support this clone. An end of the junction differs from the germline gene, which may be a read error. The chain joins TRBV18 to TRBJ2-1; 12 nucleotides align to TRBD2. This CDR3 comprises 18 residues. Germline V gene lookup returns CDR1 KGHSH and CDR2 LQKENI. This chain's CDR3 is CASSPRASGGVNNNEQFF. As DNA, the CDR3 is TGTGCCAGCTCTCCACGGGCTAGCGGGGGGGTCAACAACAATGAGCAGTTCTTC. The full variable domain, with the rest looked up from reference TRBV18 and TRBJ2-1, is NAGVMQNPRHLVRRRGQEARLRCSPMKGHSHVYWYRQLPEEGLKFMVYLQKENIIDESGMPKERFSAEFPKEGPSILRIQQVVRGDSAAYFCASSPRASGGVNNNEQFFGPGTRLTVL.

This clone was picked up a small number of times. This chain connects TRBV7-3 to TRBJ2-3, with 13 bases fitting TRBD2. Germline V gives CDR1 SGHTA, CDR2 FQGTGA. This CDR3 region has 16 residues. V trimming: 3 bases; J trimming: 3 bases; junction bases outside the gene matches: 3. The CDR3 region is CASSFWTSGSTDTQYF. The CDR3 DNA reads TGTGCCAGCAGCTTTTGGACTAGCGGGAGTACAGATACGCAGTATTTT.

This clone was seen only a few times. The rearrangement links TRBV18 to TRBJ2-3; weak D call: TRBD2 (6 bases). The ends were cut back, 4 bases at V and 3 bases at J, with 14 bases in the middle. CDR3 size: 15 residues. Germline CDR1 and CDR2: KGHSH and LQKENI. This CDR3 reads CASSQEEEGTDTQYF. CDR3 in DNA: TGTGCCAGCTCACAGGAGGAGGAGGGAACAGATACGCAGTATTTT.

This clone was recorded at least ten times. This chain uses TRBV28 with TRBJ2-7, with TRBD1 as a possible D gene (6 bases). V lost 2 bases and J lost 2, with 10 bases in between. Germline V gene lookup returns CDR1 MDHEN and CDR2 SYDVKM. CDR3 length: 14 residues. The DNA for the CDR3 is TGTGCCAGCAGTTTAAGGGGGTGGGCCTACGAGCAGTACTTC. This encodes CASSLRGWAYEQYF.

This clone came up many times. The V call is TRBV5-1, the J call TRBJ2-7; 12 bases match TRBD1. After removal of 0 bases from V and 5 bases from J, the junction contained 6 bases not matched to a gene. Looked up from germline, CDR1 is SGHRS and CDR2 is YFSETQ. The CDR3 runs 16 residues. The CDR3 bases are TGCGCCAGCAGCTTGGAGGGACAGGGGGCAAACGACGAGCAGTACTTC. Its protein product is CASSLEGQGANDEQYF. Full variable domain (remainder filled in from reference TRBV5-1 and TRBJ2-7): KAGVTQTPRYLIKTRGQQVTLSCSPISGHRSVSWYQQTPGQGLQFLFEYFSETQRNKGNFPGRFSGRQFSNSRSEMNVSTLELGDSALYLCASSLEGQGANDEQYFGPGTRLTVT.

This clone came up many times. V is TRBV21-1 and J is TRBJ2-2; TRBD2, the table's D call, was not compared with the DNA. TRBV21-1 is a listed pseudogene. CDR3 length: 19 residues. CDR3 loop: CASSKDDGRAGVHTGELFF. CDR3 bases: TGTGCCAGCAGCAAAGATGACGGGCGCGCGGGAGTACACACCGGGGAGCTGTTTTTT.